Listed below are T cell receptor beta chains from one sample, sequenced in a study of a mutant IDH1 vaccine in newly diagnosed glioma. The protocol was immunoSEQ multiplex PCR, while the TCRdb copy is restricted to in-frame clones and leaves out a portion. The table lists 35,000 to 45,000 clones, 81% of them singletons. For these TCRs, the target antigens are not known. The source material was PBMCs, sampled from a glioma patient whose treatment included an IDH1 peptide vaccine. The receptors derive from a man aged 50 to 60 with glioma. Each CDR3 is given with its conserved first and last residue. A D gene is named only where the DNA matches it firmly. Not every row has a clone size; where given, it reads once, few, many or a size class.

j_call d_call clone_size v_call cdr3_nt cdr3_aa
TRBJ1-3 - - TRBV5-5 TGTGCCAGCAGCCGAGAGACTAGGGCGTCTGGAAACACCATATATTTT CASSRETRASGNTIYF
TRBJ1-5 - - TRBV19 TGTGCCAGTAGTGCCCGGGGAGGGGAAGGCAATCAGCCCCAGCATTTT CASSARGGEGNQPQHF
TRBJ2-3 TRBD1 - TRBV5-6 TGTGCCAGCAGCTACCAGGGGGGCACAGATACGCAGTATTTT CASSYQGGTDTQYF
TRBJ1-2 - - TRBV19 TGTGCCAGTAGTATTTGGGACGCAGCTAACTATGGCTACACCTTC CASSIWDAANYGYTF
TRBJ2-7 TRBD2 - TRBV29-1 TGCAGCGTTGAGATAGCGGGACCTTCCTACGAGCAGTACTTC CSVEIAGPSYEQYF
TRBJ2-5 - few TRBV7-7 TGTGCCAGCAGCTTAGGGCCTGAAGAGACCCAGTACTTC CASSLGPEETQYF
TRBJ2-7 - - TRBV19 TGTGCCAGTAGTATTTCTGAGGGGCTCCTCTACGAGCAGTACTTC CASSISEGLLYEQYF
TRBJ2-1 TRBD2 - TRBV29-1 TGCAGCGCCACCGTGGGACTACTACTGGGGGGTCGGTTCTTC CSATVGLLLGGRFF
TRBJ2-7 - once TRBV15 TGTGCCACCAGCAGAGATTATAGTGGGGCCGAGCAGTACTTC CATSRDYSGAEQYF
TRBJ1-5 TRBD1 - TRBV19 TGTGCCAGTAGTATGTTTCAGGGGGCTGATCAGCCCCAGCATTTT CASSMFQGADQPQHF
TRBJ2-3 TRBD1 - TRBV10-3 TGTGCCATCAGTGAGGCCGGGACAGGCACAGATACGCAGTATTTT CAISEAGTGTDTQYF
TRBJ1-2 - few TRBV20-1 TGCAGTGCTCTAACTAACTATGGCTACACCTTC CSALTNYGYTF
TRBJ2-7 - - TRBV7-2 TGTGCCAGCAGCTTAGCTGACAGCGCCTACGAGCAGTACTTC CASSLADSAYEQYF
TRBJ2-5 - - TRBV5-1 TGCGCCAGCAGCTTGTCCCAGGGAGGCCAAGAGACCCAGTACTTC CASSLSQGGQETQYF
TRBJ2-3 TRBD1 once TRBV5-1 TGCGCCAGCAGCAAGGGACAGGGGGGCACAGATACGCAGTATTTT CASSKGQGGTDTQYF
TRBJ1-1 - - TRBV7-9 TGTGCCAGCAGCGTGCTGACAGAGATCACTGAAGCTTTCTTT CASSVLTEITEAFF
TRBJ1-1 - - TRBV6-5 TGTGCCAGCGGAGCGGGGGTAGGGACTGAAGCTTTCTTT CASGAGVGTEAFF
TRBJ2-2 - - TRBV6-5 TGTGCCAGCAGTTACTCGAAAGCCGGGGAGCTGTTTTTT CASSYSKAGELFF
TRBJ1-5 - few TRBV4-3 TGCGCCAGCAGCCAAACTCGGACGGCCAATCAACCCCAGCATTTT CASSQTRTANQPQHF
TRBJ1-1 TRBD1 - TRBV28 TGTGCCAGCAGTGAATTAGACAGGGGGAACACTGAAGCTTTCTTT CASSELDRGNTEAFF
TRBJ1-1 - few TRBV4-1 TGCGCCAGCAGCCAAGAACCGGCAGGGGCTCTGAACACTGAAGCTTTCTTT CASSQEPAGALNTEAFF
TRBJ2-7 - - TRBV28 TGTGCCAGCAGTCCACAGGGTTCCTCCTACGAGCAGTACTTC CASSPQGSSYEQYF
TRBJ1-1 - - TRBV5-6 TGTGCCAGCAGCCGACATTATAAGACAGCGAACACTGAAGCTTTCTTT CASSRHYKTANTEAFF
TRBJ2-5 - - TRBV18 TGTGCCAGCTCACCGGCAGGGACGGAGACCCAGTACTTC CASSPAGTETQYF
TRBJ2-5 TRBD1 - TRBV7-9 TGTGCCAGCAGCGATGGACAGGGACCAGAGACCCAGTACTTC CASSDGQGPETQYF
TRBJ2-3 TRBD2 few TRBV28 TGTGCCAGCACCCGAGGCCAGCGGGAGACTGATACGCAGTATTTT CASTRGQRETDTQYF
TRBJ2-7 TRBD1 - TRBV27 TGTGCCAGCAGTTTATTAGGGACAGGGGGAAACTACGAGCAGTACTTC CASSLLGTGGNYEQYF
TRBJ2-1 - - TRBV14 TGTGCCAGCAGCCAAGATTTTGGGGGGAATGAGCAGTTCTTC CASSQDFGGNEQFF
TRBJ2-7 TRBD1 - TRBV11-3 TGTGCCAGCAGGTTCGACAGGGGGAGTTCCTACGAGCAGTACTTC CASRFDRGSSYEQYF
TRBJ2-1 TRBD1 - TRBV7-2 TGTGCCAGCAGTCCAACAGGGGAGCATGAGCAGTTCTTC CASSPTGEHEQFF
TRBJ1-2 - - TRBV2 TGTGCCAGCAGACGGTCTGTGGGGATGGGAGGCTACACCTTC CASRRSVGMGGYTF
TRBJ1-4 - - TRBV19 TGTGCCAGTAGTAACATTGAGGATGAAAAACTGTTTTTT CASSNIEDEKLFF
TRBJ1-4 - - TRBV6-5 TGTGCCAGCAGTAGGGTAGCAGGGTTAAATGAAAAACTGTTTTTT CASSRVAGLNEKLFF
TRBJ1-2 - - TRBV9 TGTGCCAGCACCACGTACGCCGGGGGGTATGGCTACACCTTC CASTTYAGGYGYTF
TRBJ1-6 TRBD1 - TRBV2 TGTGCCAGCAGTGAAGGGTTTGCGGGTTCGGGACAGCAAAATAATTCACCCCTCCACTTT CASSEGFAGSGQQNNSPLHF
TRBJ2-7 - - TRBV2 TGTGCCAGCAGGAGACTCCCGGCACATCAACCCTACGAGCAGTACTTC CASRRLPAHQPYEQYF
TRBJ2-7 - - TRBV2 TGTGCCAGCCGACTTTACGAGCAGTACTTC CASRLYEQYF
TRBJ1-2 - - TRBV9 TGTGCCAGCGGAGTGGGGGCCGTGGGGTATGGCTACACCTTC CASGVGAVGYGYTF
TRBJ2-7 - - TRBV6-5 TGTGCCAGCCGAGTCCAGGACGGAGCTGGTGAGGAGCAGTACTTC CASRVQDGAGEEQYF
TRBJ2-3 - - TRBV15 TGTGCCACCAGGAGCAAGGCGAGAGGCACAGATACGCAGTATTTT CATRSKARGTDTQYF
TRBJ2-5 TRBD2 - TRBV2 TGTGCCAGCAGTGTGACTAGCAGTAACCAAGAGACCCAGTACTTC CASSVTSSNQETQYF
TRBJ1-4 - - TRBV29-1 TGCAGCGTGGCAATGGGACCGTCGAATGAAAAACTGTTTTTT CSVAMGPSNEKLFF
TRBJ2-4 - - TRBV28 TGTTTCACGGGGACGCTAGCCAAAAACATTCAGTACTTC CFTGTLAKNIQYF
TRBJ1-2 TRBD1 few TRBV6-4 TGTGCCAGCAGAGAGTCCGATGCAGGGGGCCCCAATGGCTACACCTTC CASRESDAGGPNGYTF
TRBJ2-1 - few TRBV21-1 TGTGCCAGCAGCAATGGAATTAACAGACCGTACAATGAGCAGTTCTTC CASSNGINRPYNEQFF
TRBJ1-6 - - TRBV15 TGTGCCACCAGCAGAGAAAGCGGCGGGTCAGGAAATTCACCCCTCCACTTT CATSRESGGSGNSPLHF